Below, one T cell receptor beta chain is given with its context. Assay: immunoSEQ multiplex PCR; the TCRdb copy retains only in-frame clones and omits some. Of more than 75,000 clones listed, roughly 93% are singletons. The data belong to a study of siplizumab effects on memory and regulatory T cells. Sequenced: CD8+ T cells sorted from blood. This clonotype was obtained from a human donor in good health.

CDR3 loop: CASSYSGADYEQYF. The CDR3, as DNA: TGTGCCAGCAGTTACTCGGGGGCCGACTACGAGCAGTACTTC. The chain joins TRBV6-5 to TRBJ2-7; perhaps TRBD1 as D (6 bases). V was shortened by 0 bases and J by 3 bases, with 9 bases between the two germline ends. CDR1 MNHEY and CDR2 SVGAGI come from the germline V gene. The CDR3 length is 14 residues.